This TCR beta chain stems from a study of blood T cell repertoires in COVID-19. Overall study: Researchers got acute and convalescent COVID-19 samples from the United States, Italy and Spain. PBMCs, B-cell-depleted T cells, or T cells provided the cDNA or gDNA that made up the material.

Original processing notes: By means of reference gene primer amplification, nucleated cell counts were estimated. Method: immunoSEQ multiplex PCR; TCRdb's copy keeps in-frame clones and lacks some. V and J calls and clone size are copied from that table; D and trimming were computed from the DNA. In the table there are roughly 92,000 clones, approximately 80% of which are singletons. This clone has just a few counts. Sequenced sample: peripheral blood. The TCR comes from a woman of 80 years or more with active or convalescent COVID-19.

This CDR3 is CASSYQTGGNYGYTF. In DNA, the CDR3 is TGTGCCAGCAGTTACCAGACAGGGGGCAACTATGGCTACACCTTC. The genes are TRBV6-5 and TRBJ1-2, with TRBD1 matching over 10 bases. CDR3 length equals 15 residues. Germline-derived CDR1 and CDR2 are MNHEY and SVGAGI. V lost 2 bases and J lost 2; bases outside the gene matches: 2.